This TCR beta chain was captured in a study of CD8 T cells in Susac syndrome. Looked up from germline, CDR1 is ENHRY and CDR2 is SYGVKD. The length of the CDR3 is 16 residues. With 4 bases clipped from V and 0 bases from J, the junction kept 3 bases outside the gene matches. With random hexamers, roughly 0.45 to 1 ug RNA was reverse transcribed. Coverage of TCR beta CDR3 amplification by immunoSEQ multiplex PCR extended to 54 Vbeta and 13 Jbeta. TCRdb reprocessed the immunoSEQ multiplex PCR reads with MiXCR, giving one entry per CDR3 protein. The sample consists of 200,000 to 250,000 distinct CDR3 sequences, roughly 92% of them appearing once.

The sample was CD8+ T cells from PBMCs. V is TRBV10-3 and J is TRBJ2-6; 7 bases line up with TRBD2. The TCR was taken from a human donor with multiple sclerosis. Here the CDR3 DNA reads TGTGCCATCAGTGGGGAGGGACGCTCTGGGGCCAACGTCCTGACTTTC. Translating it yields CAISGEGRSGANVLTF.